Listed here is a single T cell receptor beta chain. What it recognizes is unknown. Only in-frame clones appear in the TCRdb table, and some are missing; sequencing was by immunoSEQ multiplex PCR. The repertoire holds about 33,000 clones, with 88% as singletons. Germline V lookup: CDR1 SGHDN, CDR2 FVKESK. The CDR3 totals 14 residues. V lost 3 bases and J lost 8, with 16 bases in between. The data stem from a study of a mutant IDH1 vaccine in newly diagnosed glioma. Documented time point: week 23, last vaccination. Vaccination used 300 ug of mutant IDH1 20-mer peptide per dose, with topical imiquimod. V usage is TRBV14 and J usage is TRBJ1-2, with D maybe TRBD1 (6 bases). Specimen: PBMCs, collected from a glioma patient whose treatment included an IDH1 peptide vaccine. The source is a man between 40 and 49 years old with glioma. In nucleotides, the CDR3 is TGTGCCAGCAGCCAGGCGTGGGGGCAGGTGGGCTACACCTTC. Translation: CASSQAWGQVGYTF.